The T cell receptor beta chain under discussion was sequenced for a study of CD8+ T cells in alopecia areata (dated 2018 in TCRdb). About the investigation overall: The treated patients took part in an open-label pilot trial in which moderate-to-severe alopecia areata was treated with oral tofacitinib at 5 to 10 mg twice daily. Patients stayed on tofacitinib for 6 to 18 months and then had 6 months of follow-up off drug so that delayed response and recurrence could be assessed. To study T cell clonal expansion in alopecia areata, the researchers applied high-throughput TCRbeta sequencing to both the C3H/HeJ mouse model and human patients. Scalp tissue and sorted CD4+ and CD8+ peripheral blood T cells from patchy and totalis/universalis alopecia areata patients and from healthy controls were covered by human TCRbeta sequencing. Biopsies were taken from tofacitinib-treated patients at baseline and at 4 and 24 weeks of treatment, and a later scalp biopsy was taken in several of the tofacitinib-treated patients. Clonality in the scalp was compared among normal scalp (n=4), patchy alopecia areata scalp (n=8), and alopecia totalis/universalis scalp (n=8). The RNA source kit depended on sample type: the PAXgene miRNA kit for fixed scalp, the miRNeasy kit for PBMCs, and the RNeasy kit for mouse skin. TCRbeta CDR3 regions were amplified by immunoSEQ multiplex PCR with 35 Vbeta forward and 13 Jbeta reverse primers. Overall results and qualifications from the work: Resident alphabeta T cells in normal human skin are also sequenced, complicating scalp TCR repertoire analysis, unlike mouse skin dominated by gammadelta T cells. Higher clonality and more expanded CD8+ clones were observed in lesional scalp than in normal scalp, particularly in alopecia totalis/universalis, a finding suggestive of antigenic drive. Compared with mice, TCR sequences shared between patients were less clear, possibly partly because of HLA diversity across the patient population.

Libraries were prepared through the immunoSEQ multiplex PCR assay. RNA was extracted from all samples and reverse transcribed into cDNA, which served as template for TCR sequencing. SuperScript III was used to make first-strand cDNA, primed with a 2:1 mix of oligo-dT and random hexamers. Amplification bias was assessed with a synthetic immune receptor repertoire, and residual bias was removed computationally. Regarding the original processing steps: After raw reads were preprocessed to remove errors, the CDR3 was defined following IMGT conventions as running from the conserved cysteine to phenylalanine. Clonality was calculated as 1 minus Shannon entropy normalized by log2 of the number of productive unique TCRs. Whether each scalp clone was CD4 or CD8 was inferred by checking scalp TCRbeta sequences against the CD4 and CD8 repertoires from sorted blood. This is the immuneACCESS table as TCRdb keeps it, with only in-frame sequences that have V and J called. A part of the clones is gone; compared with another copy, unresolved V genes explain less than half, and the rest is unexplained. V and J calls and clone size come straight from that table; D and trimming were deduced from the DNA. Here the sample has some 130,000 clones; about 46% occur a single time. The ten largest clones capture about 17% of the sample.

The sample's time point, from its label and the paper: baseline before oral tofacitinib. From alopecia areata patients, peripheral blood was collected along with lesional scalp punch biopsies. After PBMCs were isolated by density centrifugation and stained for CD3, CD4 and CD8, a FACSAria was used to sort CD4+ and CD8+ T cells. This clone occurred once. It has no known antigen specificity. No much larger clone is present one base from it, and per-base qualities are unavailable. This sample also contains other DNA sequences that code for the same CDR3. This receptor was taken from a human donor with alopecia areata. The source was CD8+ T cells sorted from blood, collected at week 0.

The sequenced DNA: TGCAGCGTTGTCGGCAGTTCCTACGAGCAGTACTTC. Translated, this is CSVVGSSYEQYF. The V gene is TRBV29-1 and the J gene is TRBJ2-7; there is no confident call for the D gene. Trimming at the junction amounts to 4 bases on V and 1 base on J, and the germline ends lie 8 bases apart. Reading the germline V gene gives CDR1 SQVTM and CDR2 ANQGSEA. The CDR3 runs 12 amino acids, cysteine and phenylalanine included. The CDR3 DNA has 36 bases and is translated from base 1.